The 11 T cell receptor beta chains below all came from one sample that was sequenced in a study of OX40 agonist ivuxolimab in advanced cancers. Some clones are missing from TCRdb's copy, which holds only in-frame ones; the method was immunoSEQ multiplex PCR. The sample carries more than 35,000 clones, around 73% recorded once. The sample was CD4+ or CD8+ T cells sorted from blood, taken in a trial of the OX40 agonist ivuxolimab. These receptors were collected from an adult with an advanced solid tumor such as melanoma, head and neck, liver or kidney cancer.

The chain uses TRBV19 and TRBJ1-2; D is unresolved. Germline V CDR1 and CDR2: LNHDA, SQIVND (reference sequence). The V gene lost 7 bases and the J gene lost 0 bases, with 15 bases spanning the gap. The CDR3 runs to 15 residues. CDR3 DNA: TGTGCCAGTAAATATGGCCGTGCTGCTAACTATGGCTACACCTTC. This encodes CASKYGRAANYGYTF.

The V call is TRBV7-9, the J call TRBJ2-1; a weak D match, TRBD1 (6 bases). With 5 bases removed from V and 4 bases from J, the gap between germline ends came to 9 bases. Per the germline V gene, CDR1 is SEHNR and CDR2 is FQNEAQ (reference sequence). The CDR3 has 13 amino acids. In DNA, the CDR3 is TGTGCCAGCAGCCCCGGGACATACAATGAGCAGTTCTTC. It codes for CASSPGTYNEQFF.

V usage is TRBV11-2 and J usage is TRBJ2-5; D tentatively fits TRBD1 or TRBD2 (5 bases each). Trimming removed 5 bases at V and 2 bases at J, with 12 bases between. Germline V gene lookup returns CDR1 SGHAT and CDR2 FQNNGV. The CDR3 has 14 amino acids. CDR3: CASSPPGRQETQYF. Written as DNA, the CDR3 is TGTGCCAGCAGCCCCCCGGGGCGGCAAGAGACCCAGTACTTC.

Written as DNA, the CDR3 is TGCGCCAGCAGCTTGGGACTAGCGGGAACCTACGAGCAGTACTTC. This codes for CASSLGLAGTYEQYF. V gene TRBV5-1 combines with J gene TRBJ2-7; 11 nucleotides line up with TRBD2. Germline V gives CDR1 SGHRS, CDR2 YFSETQ. Losses at the gene ends were 0 bases for V and 2 bases for J; bases not matched to a gene: 1. The CDR3 covers 15 residues.

This chain connects TRBV4-1 to TRBJ2-2, with 11 bases matching TRBD2. The V gene's germline CDR1 is MGHRA and CDR2 YSYEKL. Unmatched junction bases numbered 3, after V lost 4 bases and J lost 5 bases. The CDR3 spans 15 residues. The chain's CDR3 is CASSRSGGVTGELFF. The DNA of the CDR3 is TGCGCCAGCAGCCGTAGCGGGGGGGTTACCGGGGAGCTGTTTTTT.

This clone was picked up one time. The chain couples TRBV5-1 to TRBJ2-5; weak D call: TRBD2 (6 bases). The germline CDR1 and CDR2 sequences are SGHRS and YFSETQ. The V and J ends lost 2 bases and 5 bases respectively, with 19 bases between them. The CDR3 covers 16 residues. CDR3 DNA: TGCGCCAGCAGCTTAGAAGAGGGAGGCTTGGGGGAGACCCAGTACTTC. Its protein is CASSLEEGGLGETQYF.

The chain carries TRBV7-6 and TRBJ2-2; D is perhaps TRBD1 or TRBD2 (5 bases each). V lost 1 base and J 10 bases, leaving 19 bases between the germline ends. Germline CDR1 and CDR2: SGHVS and FNYEAQ. This CDR3 has 16 amino acids. CDR3: CASSLVARGTGEELFF. The CDR3 coding sequence is TGTGCCAGCAGCTTAGTTGCAAGGGGAACCGGGGAGGAGCTGTTTTTT.

This clone was observed a handful of times. The V and J genes are TRBV15 and TRBJ2-6; D might be TRBD1 (6 bases). The CDR3 runs 16 residues. Trimming removed 1 base from V and 2 bases from J, with 9 bases in between. Germline V CDR1 and CDR2: LNHNV, YYDKDF (reference sequence). The CDR3 DNA reads TGTGCCACCAGCAGAGGTGGGGGCCCTGGGGCCAACGTCCTGACTTTC. Translation gives CATSRGGGPGANVLTF.

The V call is TRBV7-9, the J call TRBJ2-1; D is ambiguous. The CDR3 sequence is 12 residues long. Trimming left V 3 bases short and J 4 bases short, with 4 bases between. CDR1 and CDR2 (germline): SEHNR, FQNEAQ (reference sequence). The CDR3 is CASSFQYNEQFF. The CDR3 DNA reads TGTGCCAGCAGCTTTCAGTACAATGAGCAGTTCTTC.

The chain has TRBV4-1 and TRBJ2-5; a possible D gene is TRBD2 (6 bases). The V gene lost 5 bases and the J gene lost 0 bases, with 25 bases spanning the gap. The germline gives CDR1 MGHRA, CDR2 YSYEKL. CDR3 length equals 19 residues. CDR3 region: CASSKTNRMAGSYQETQYF. The CDR3 DNA is TGCGCCAGCAGCAAGACTAACCGGATGGCGGGATCGTACCAAGAGACCCAGTACTTC.

V and J are TRBV4-3 and TRBJ1-4; a possible D gene is TRBD1 (5 bases). CDR1 and CDR2 from the germline V gene are LGHNA and YSLEER. Trimming took 0 bases from V and 5 from J, leaving 16 bases between them. The CDR3 spans 17 residues. The CDR3 is CASSQDVWGSRNEKLFF. As DNA, the CDR3 is TGCGCCAGCAGCCAAGATGTTTGGGGCAGTAGGAATGAAAAACTGTTTTTT.